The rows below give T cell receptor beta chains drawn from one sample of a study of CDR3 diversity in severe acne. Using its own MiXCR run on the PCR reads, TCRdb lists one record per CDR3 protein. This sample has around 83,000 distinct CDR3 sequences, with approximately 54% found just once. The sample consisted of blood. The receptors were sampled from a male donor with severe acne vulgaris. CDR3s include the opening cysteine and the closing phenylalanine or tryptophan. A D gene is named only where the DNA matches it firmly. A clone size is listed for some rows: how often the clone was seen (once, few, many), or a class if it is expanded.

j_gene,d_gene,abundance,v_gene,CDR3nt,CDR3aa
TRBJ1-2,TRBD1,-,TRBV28,TGTGCCAGCAGTATAGGGACAGACCACTATGGCTACACCTTC,CASSIGTDHYGYTF
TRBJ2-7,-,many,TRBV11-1,TGTGCCAGCAGCTCGACCGGGACTTTCTACGAGCAGTACTTC,CASSSTGTFYEQYF
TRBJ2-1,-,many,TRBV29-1,TGCAGCGTTGTGGGTGTGGGAGGCCCCCTCGGGGACAATGAGCAGTTCTTC,CSVVGVGGPLGDNEQFF
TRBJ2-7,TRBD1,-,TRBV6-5,TGTGCCAGCAGTATCCGGGACAGGTGGTACGAGCAGTACTTC,CASSIRDRWYEQYF
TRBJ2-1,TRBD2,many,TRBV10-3,TGTGCCATCACCCCCGGACTAGCGGGAGATCACAATGAGCAGTTCTTC,CAITPGLAGDHNEQFF
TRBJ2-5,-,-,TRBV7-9,TGTGCCAGCAGCCAACGACGGGTCCAAGAGACCCAGTACTTC,CASSQRRVQETQYF
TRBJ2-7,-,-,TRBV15,TGTGCCACCAGCAGAGATCTTGCTCAGGGAACCTACGAGCAGTACTTC,CATSRDLAQGTYEQYF
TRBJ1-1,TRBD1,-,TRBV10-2,TGCGCCAGCAGGGGACAGGGGAACACTGAAGCTTTCTTT,CASRGQGNTEAFF
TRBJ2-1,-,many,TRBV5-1,TGCGCCAGCAGCTTCCGGGGGAATGAGCAGTTCTTC,CASSFRGNEQFF
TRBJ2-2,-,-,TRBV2,TGTGCCAGCAGTGCTGGAGGGACCGGGGAGCTGTTTTTT,CASSAGGTGELFF
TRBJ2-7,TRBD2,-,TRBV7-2,TGTGCCAGCAGCTTAGCCGCTACTAGCGGGACCTACGAGCAGTACTTC,CASSLAATSGTYEQYF
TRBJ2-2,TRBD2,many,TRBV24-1,TGTGCCACCAGTGACTCCGCGGGGACTAGCGGGAGGGCCTTGGGCACCGGGGAGCTGTTTTTT,CATSDSAGTSGRALGTGELFF
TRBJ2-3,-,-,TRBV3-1,TGTGCCAGCAGCGGGGGGGGCGGATCTAGCACAGATACGCAGTATTTT,CASSGGGGSSTDTQYF
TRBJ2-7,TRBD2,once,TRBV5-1,TGCGCCAGCAGTAACGGAGGTGGGACTAGCGGACTTGCCTACGAGCAGTACTTC,CASSNGGGTSGLAYEQYF
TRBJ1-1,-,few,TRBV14,TGTGCCAGCAGCCCCCTAAGGGAGGGCTGGACTGAAGCTTTCTTT,CASSPLREGWTEAFF
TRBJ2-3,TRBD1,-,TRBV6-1,TGTGCCAGCAGTGGACAGGGGGCGGGCGCAGATACGCAGTATTTT,CASSGQGAGADTQYF
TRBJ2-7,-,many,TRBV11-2,TGTGCCAGCAGCTTTGACCGTGACTCCTACGAGCAGTACTTC,CASSFDRDSYEQYF
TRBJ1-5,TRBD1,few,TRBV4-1,TGCGCCAGCAGCCAGACAGGGAGCGGTAGCAATCAGCCCCAGCATTTT,CASSQTGSGSNQPQHF
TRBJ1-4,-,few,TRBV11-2,TGTGCCAGCAGCTCCCAGACTGGAACTAATGAAAAACTGTTTTTT,CASSSQTGTNEKLFF
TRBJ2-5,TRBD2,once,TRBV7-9,TGTGCCAGCGAGACTAGCGAGCAGACCCAGTACTTC,CASETSEQTQYF
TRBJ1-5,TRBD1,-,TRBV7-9,TGTGCCAGCAGCTCCCCCGGGACAGCTTCGGGACGGCGGCAGCCCCAGCATTTT,CASSSPGTASGRRQPQHF
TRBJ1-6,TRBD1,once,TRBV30,TGTGCCTGGAGTCGCGGGACAGGGATGAATTCACCCCTCCACTTT,CAWSRGTGMNSPLHF
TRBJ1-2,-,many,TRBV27,TGTGCCAGCAGCCAGGGGTGGCCTTCTAACTATGGCTACACCTTC,CASSQGWPSNYGYTF
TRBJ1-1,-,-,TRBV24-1,TGTGCCACCAGTGATTTGGCTTTCTTT,CATSDLAFF
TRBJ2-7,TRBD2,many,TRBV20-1,TGCAGTGCTAGAAAGAGCGGGACCTACGAGCAGTACTTC,CSARKSGTYEQYF
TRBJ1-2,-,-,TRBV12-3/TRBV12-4,TGTGCCAGCAGTCAAGACAGAAAGCCGGTTAGCTACACCTTC,CASSQDRKPVSYTF
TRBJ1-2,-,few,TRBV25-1,TGTGCCAGCTCTAAGGATACGTGGGGCTACACCTTC,CASSKDTWGYTF
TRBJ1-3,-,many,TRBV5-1,TGCGCCAGCAGCCCCCCAATTGGAAACACCATATATTTT,CASSPPIGNTIYF
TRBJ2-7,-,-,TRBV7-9,TGTGCCAGCAGCTTAATAGGGGTGGACTACGAGCAGTACTTC,CASSLIGVDYEQYF
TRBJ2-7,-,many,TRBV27,TGTGCCAGCAGTCCCGGCGCCTCCTACGAGCAGTACTTC,CASSPGASYEQYF
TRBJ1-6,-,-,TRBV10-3,TGTGCCATCAGTGAGTCGGGATCCTACCCAGATAATTCACCCCTCCACTTT,CAISESGSYPDNSPLHF
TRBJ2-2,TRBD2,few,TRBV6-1,TGTGCCAGCATACTAGCGGGAGACACCGGGGAGCTGTTTTTT,CASILAGDTGELFF
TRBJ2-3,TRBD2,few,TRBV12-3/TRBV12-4,TGTGCCAGCAGTCCGACAGGGAGCGGGAGGGGGACAGATACGCAGTATTTT,CASSPTGSGRGTDTQYF
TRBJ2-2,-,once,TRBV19,TGTGCCAGCAGCGGGGGACAGCCGGATTGGGGTACCGGGGAGCTGTTTTTT,CASSGGQPDWGTGELFF
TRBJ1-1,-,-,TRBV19,TGTGCCAGTAATGATATGCGGGGGGCGGGGACTGAAGCTTTCTTT,CASNDMRGAGTEAFF
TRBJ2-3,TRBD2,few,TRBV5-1,TGCGCCAGCAGCGCCCGACTAGCGGGGGAAGGAGATACGCAGTATTTT,CASSARLAGEGDTQYF
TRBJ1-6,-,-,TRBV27,TGTGCCAGCAGTTCCGAGTGGGCAGGCCTAGGTTATTCGCCCCTCCACTTT,CASSSEWAGLGYSPLHF
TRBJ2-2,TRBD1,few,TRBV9,TGTGCCAGCAGCAATTGGGGACAGCCGAACACCGGGGAGCTGCTTTTT,CASSNWGQPNTGELLF
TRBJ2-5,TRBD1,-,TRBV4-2,TGTGCCAGCAGCCAAGGCGACAGGGAAGAGACCCAGTACTTC,CASSQGDREETQYF
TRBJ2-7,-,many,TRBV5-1,TGCGCCAGCAGCCGAAACCGCCTCGAGCAGTACTTC,CASSRNRLEQYF
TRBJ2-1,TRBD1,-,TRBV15,TGTGCCACCAGCAGATACCGGGACAGGGGTTCCGATACGCAGTTCTTC,CATSRYRDRGSDTQFF
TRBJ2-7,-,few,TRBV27,TGTGCCAGCAGTCATGGAGGGTACGAGCAGTACTTC,CASSHGGYEQYF
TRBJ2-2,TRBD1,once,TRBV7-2,TGTGCCAGCAGCAGCCGACAGGGCCGCCGGGGGCTGTTTTTT,CASSSRQGRRGLFF
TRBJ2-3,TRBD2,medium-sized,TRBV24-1,TGTGCCACCAGTGGAGCGGGAGTATACACAGATACGCAGTATTTT,CATSGAGVYTDTQYF